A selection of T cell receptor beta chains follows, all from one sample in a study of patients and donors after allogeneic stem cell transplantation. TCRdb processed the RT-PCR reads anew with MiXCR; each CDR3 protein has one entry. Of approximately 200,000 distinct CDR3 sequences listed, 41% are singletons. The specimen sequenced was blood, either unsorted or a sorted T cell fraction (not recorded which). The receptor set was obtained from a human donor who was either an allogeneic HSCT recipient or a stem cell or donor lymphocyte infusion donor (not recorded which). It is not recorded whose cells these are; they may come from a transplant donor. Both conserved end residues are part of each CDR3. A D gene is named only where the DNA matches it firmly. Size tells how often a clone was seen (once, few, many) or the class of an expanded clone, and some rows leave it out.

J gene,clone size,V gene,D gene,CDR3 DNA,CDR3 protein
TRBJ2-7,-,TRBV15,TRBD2,TGTGCCACCAGTCGGACGGGAGGGAGCGGGCAGTACTTC,CATSRTGGSGQYF
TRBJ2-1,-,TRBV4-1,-,TGCGCCAGCAGCCAAGAGTCTAGCCTCAATGAGCAGTTCTTC,CASSQESSLNEQFF
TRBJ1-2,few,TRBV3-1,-,TGTGCCAGCAGCCAAAGGGGAAACTATGGCTACACCTTC,CASSQRGNYGYTF
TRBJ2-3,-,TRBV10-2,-,TGCGCCAGCAGTGGAGCCCCAGATACGCAGTATTTT,CASSGAPDTQYF
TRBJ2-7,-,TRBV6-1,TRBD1,TGTGCCAGCAGGTCCCGGGACAGGGTCCACGAGCAGTACTTC,CASRSRDRVHEQYF
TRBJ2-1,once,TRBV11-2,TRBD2,TGTGCCAGCAGCGACGTAGCGGGAGAACGGAATGAGCAGTTCTTC,CASSDVAGERNEQFF
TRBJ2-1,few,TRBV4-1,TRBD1,TGCGCCAGCAGCCAAGATACCCCAACAGGGGGCTCCTACAATGAGCAGTTCTTC,CASSQDTPTGGSYNEQFF
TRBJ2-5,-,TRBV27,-,TGTGCCAGCAGTATTCGGACGGAAGAGACCCAGTACTTC,CASSIRTEETQYF
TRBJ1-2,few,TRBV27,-,TGTGCCAGCAGTTTATCGTCCACAGGGATGTATGGCTACACCTTC,CASSLSSTGMYGYTF
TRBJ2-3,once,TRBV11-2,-,TGTGCCAGCAGCTTGCGTGGCATTCACACAGATACGCAGTATTTT,CASSLRGIHTDTQYF
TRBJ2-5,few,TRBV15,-,TGTGCCACCAGCAGAGACGATAAGGGGGCCCAGTACTTC,CATSRDDKGAQYF
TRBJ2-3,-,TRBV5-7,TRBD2,TGTGCCAGCAGCTTGGCCCGGGGGGGGAGAAGAACAGATACGCAGTATTTT,CASSLARGGRRTDTQYF
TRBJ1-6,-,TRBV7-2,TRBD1,TGTGCCAGCAGCTTTGTGGGACAGCATCGAAAATGGAGCTCCTATAATTCACCCCTCCACTTT,CASSFVGQHRKWSSYNSPLHF
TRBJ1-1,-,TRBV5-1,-,TGCGCCAGCAGCTTCATGGGGGGTCCGTCGGACTCAATGAACACTGAAGCTTTCTTT,CASSFMGGPSDSMNTEAFF
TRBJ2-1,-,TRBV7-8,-,TGTGCCAGCAGCTTAGAGGGACTCCCTATAGGTGAGCAGTTCTTC,CASSLEGLPIGEQFF
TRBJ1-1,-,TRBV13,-,TGTGCCAGCAGCTTAGGCCTCGCCGGGCCCATGAACACTGAAGCTTTCTTT,CASSLGLAGPMNTEAFF
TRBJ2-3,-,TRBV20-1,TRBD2,TGCAGTGCTAGTGGGGGAGGGGACACAGATACGCAGTATTTT,CSASGGGDTDTQYF
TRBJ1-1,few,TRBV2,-,TGTGCCAGCACTGAGAGGAGCATGAACACTGAAGCTTTCTTT,CASTERSMNTEAFF
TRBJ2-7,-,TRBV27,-,TGTGCCAGCAGCGACATGGACCCTTCCTACGAGCAGTACTTC,CASSDMDPSYEQYF
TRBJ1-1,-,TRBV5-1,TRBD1,TGCGCCAGCAGCTTCAGTTACCCAGGGGGCACTGAAGCTTTCTTT,CASSFSYPGGTEAFF
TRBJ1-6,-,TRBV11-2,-,TGTGCCAGCAGCCCCTGGACCCAGAATTCACCCCTCCACTTT,CASSPWTQNSPLHF
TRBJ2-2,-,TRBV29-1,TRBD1,TGCAGCGTCCGGACAGGGGGCCGCACCGGGGAGCTGTTTTTT,CSVRTGGRTGELFF
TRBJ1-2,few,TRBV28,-,TGTGCCAGCAGTTTTGGGGTCGGTGGCTACACCTTC,CASSFGVGGYTF
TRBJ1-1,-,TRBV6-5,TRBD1,TGTGCCAGCAGAAGACAGGGGGAGAACACTGAAGCTTTCTTT,CASRRQGENTEAFF
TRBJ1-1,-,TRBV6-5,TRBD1,TGTGCCAGCAGCCGGGACAGGGGGCGGGAAGCTTTCTTT,CASSRDRGREAFF
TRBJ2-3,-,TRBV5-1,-,TGCGCCAGCAGCTTGGAGCGCAGAGCTGGCACAGATACGCAGTATTTT,CASSLERRAGTDTQYF
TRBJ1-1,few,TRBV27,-,TGTGCCAGCAGTTTTCAGGGGCGGATCACTGAAGCTTTCTTT,CASSFQGRITEAFF
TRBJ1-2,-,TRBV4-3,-,TGCGCCAGCAGCCAAGATCGTCGAGGCTACACCTTC,CASSQDRRGYTF
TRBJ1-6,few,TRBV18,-,TGTGCCAGCTCACCCCGGGGAAATTCACCCCTCCACTTT,CASSPRGNSPLHF
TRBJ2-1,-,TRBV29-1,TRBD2,TGCAGCGTTTTACCGTCGGTAGCGGGAGGCTACAATGAGCAGTTCTTC,CSVLPSVAGGYNEQFF
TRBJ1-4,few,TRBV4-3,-,TGCGCCAGCAGCCCAGGACCGGGGTTTAATGAAAAACTGTTTTTT,CASSPGPGFNEKLFF
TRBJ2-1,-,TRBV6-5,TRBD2,TGTGCCTCCATCGTAGCGGGGCACAATGAGCAGTTCTTC,CASIVAGHNEQFF
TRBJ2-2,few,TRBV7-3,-,TGTGCCAGCAGCTTAGGTTTCCGCTCCACGGAGCTGTTTTTT,CASSLGFRSTELFF
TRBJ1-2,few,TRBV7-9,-,TGTGCCAGCAGCTTAGCGCTTAGCAGGGAGTACTATGGCTACACCTTC,CASSLALSREYYGYTF
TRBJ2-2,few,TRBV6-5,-,TGTGCCAGCAGTTACGGTTCAGACACCGGGGAGCTGTTTTTT,CASSYGSDTGELFF
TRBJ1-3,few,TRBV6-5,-,TGTGCCAGCAGTTATTCGGGGCGAAACACCATATATTTT,CASSYSGRNTIYF
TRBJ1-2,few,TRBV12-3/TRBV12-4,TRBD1,TGTGCCAGCAGTTTAATGTCAGGGGGAGGAAACTATGGCTACACCTTC,CASSLMSGGGNYGYTF
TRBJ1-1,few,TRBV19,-,TGTGCCAGTAGTATCGGCGGGGGGAACACTGAAGCTTTCTTT,CASSIGGGNTEAFF
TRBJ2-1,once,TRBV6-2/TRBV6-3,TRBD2,TGTGCCAGCAGCCCACCTCGACTAGCGGCATACAATGAGCAGTTCTTC,CASSPPRLAAYNEQFF
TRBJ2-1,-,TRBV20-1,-,TGCAGTGCTAGAGCTTTTTCGGCCCATGAGCAGTTCTTC,CSARAFSAHEQFF
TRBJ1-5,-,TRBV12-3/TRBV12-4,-,TGTGCCAGCAGTTCCCGACAGCATAATCAGCCCCGGCATTTT,CASSSRQHNQPRHF
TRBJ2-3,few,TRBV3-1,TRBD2,TGTGCCAGCAGCCAAGATACGGGACTAGCGTCAAAATTT,CASSQDTGLASKF
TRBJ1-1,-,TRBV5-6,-,TGTGCCAGCAGCCAGCCCCAAGGGATGGGTGCTGAAGCTTTCTTT,CASSQPQGMGAEAFF
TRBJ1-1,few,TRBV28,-,TGTGCCAGCAGTTTTACGGGGGTAGACACTGAAGCTTTCTTT,CASSFTGVDTEAFF
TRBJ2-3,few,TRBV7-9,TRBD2,TGTGCCAGCAGCTTATCTGGCGGGAGTGATACAGATACGCAGTATTTT,CASSLSGGSDTDTQYF
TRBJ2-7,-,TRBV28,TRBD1,TGTGCCAGCGTGACAGGGAGCTCCTACGAGCAGTACTTC,CASVTGSSYEQYF
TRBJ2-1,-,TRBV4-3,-,TGCGCCAGCAGCCAACAAAGCGGATACAACAATGAGCAGTTCTTC,CASSQQSGYNNEQFF
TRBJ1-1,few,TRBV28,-,TGTGCCAGCAATTTGAGGAACACTGAAGCTTTCTTT,CASNLRNTEAFF
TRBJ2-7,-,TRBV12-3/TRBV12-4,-,TGTGCCAGCAGTTCGACCACCCAATACGAGCAGTACTTC,CASSSTTQYEQYF
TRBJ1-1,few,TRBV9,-,TGTGCCAGCAGCGTAGGGACTTCTGAAGCTTTCTTT,CASSVGTSEAFF
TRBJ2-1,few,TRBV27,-,TGTGCCAGCAGTTTGAGGGAGCCCCCTGAGCAGTTCTTC,CASSLREPPEQFF
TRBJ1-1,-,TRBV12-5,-,TGTGCTAGTGGTTTGCGCTCCGGGGATCGGGACACTGAAGCTTTCTTT,CASGLRSGDRDTEAFF
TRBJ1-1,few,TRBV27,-,TGTGCCAGCGGTATGGGGAGGGCAGCTTTCTTT,CASGMGRAAFF
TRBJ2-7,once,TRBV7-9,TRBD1,TGTGCCAGCAGCCCCGGGGCAGGGACAGTCTGGGAGCAGTACTTC,CASSPGAGTVWEQYF